The T cell receptor beta chain under discussion was sequenced for a study of cytomegalovirus exposure and HLA in healthy donors. With 60 Vbeta and 13 Jbeta primers, the PCR was carried out. TCRdb's copy holds only in-frame clones and misses some; the assay was immunoSEQ multiplex PCR. The sample records 160,000 or so clones, 60% to 80% being singletons. This CDR3 has 14 residues. Germline-derived CDR1 and CDR2 are SGHNT and YENEEA. Trimming took 5 bases from V and 0 from J, leaving 9 bases between them. The chain links TRBV11-3 to TRBJ2-3, with a weak D call TRBD2 (6 bases). The sequenced material came from PBMCs. The receptor was isolated from a man younger than 35 in good health and CMV-seropositive. The CDR3, as DNA: TGTGCCAGCAGCCGGGACTCTAGCACAGATACGCAGTATTTT. Its translation: CASSRDSSTDTQYF.